This TCR beta chain was profiled in a study of human T cells and chemical hapten exposure (dated by TCRdb to about 2021). Notes on the research overall: For sensitization, 2% DPC in acetone was applied to a 2 cm by 2 cm area of upper inner arm skin. In alopecia patients, the study followed how the peripheral blood TCR repertoire changed in vivo over primary and secondary sensitization to diphenylcyclopropenone (DPC), a hapten. Throughout the approximately 24-week study period, patients were also given weekly therapeutic DPC doses on the scalp. Alopecia areata with under or over 50% scalp involvement, alopecia totalis and alopecia universalis were represented in the patient cohort, which was mostly female. Blood samples were taken from patients before sensitization (week 0) and at 2, 6 and about 24 weeks after DPC sensitization. Patch testing on the upper back used Finn chambers containing 0.01% DPC, with scoring done after 6 days according to International Contact Dermatitis Research Group standards. For TCR sequencing, blood came from about 29 alopecia patients at anywhere from one to four time points (pre-sensitization, 2, 6 and 24 weeks). The libraries were sequenced as a pool, and the TCR yield per sample differed mostly because of small variations in library volumes within the pool. Results the study describes overall, beyond this receptor: Significantly more large CDR3 similarity clusters were formed by expanded TCRs than by pre-sensitization or healthy control sets, consistent with antigen-driven responses. The number of TCRs above 1 in 1000 frequency did not change with DPC sensitization; there was no evidence of global repertoire structure alterations. Repeated subsampling changed both the strength of the expansion versus patch-test correlation and the threshold at which the correlation became significant. Patch test score correlated positively with the number of PT1 expanded TCRs, reaching significance at thresholds 8, 16 and 32 but not at 4. Because every patient had alopecia, a presumed autoimmune disease, the patients' immune response might differ from that of healthy individuals.

Library prep was done by RACE. TCRdb lists the instrument as NextSeq 500. During library preparation, unique molecular identifiers were attached to individual cDNA molecules so that TCRs could be counted quantitatively and reproducibly. For every blood RNA sample, sequencing covered both the TCR alpha and TCR beta chains. The authors processed their data as follows. A median of about 87,000 TCRs per sample was observed, with a range of roughly 20,000 to 700,000. The Decombinator software suite was used to annotate the V, J and CDR3 of the TCR reads. To make PS versus PT1 abundance plots, every sample was subsampled to the same number of TCRs (28,000). TCRs were defined as expanded if absent before sensitization and observed at least eight times at the 2-week time point. In-frame beta chains were kept once TCRdb had trimmed the public reads at Q25 with fastp and called clones with MiXCR. Rows matching on CDR3 protein sequence are summarized as one entry with the most common DNA and genes. The V and J calls follow TCRdb's processing rather than the paper's. In all, the sample holds some 380,000 distinct CDR3 sequences, and roughly 5% of those were seen once. In total, the top ten clones hold around 2% of the sample.

There are many counts of this clonotype. Its antigen specificity is not known. One base away there is no much larger clone; base qualities are not given. What this sample's time point label stands for: patch test 1, 2 weeks after DPC sensitization. What this sample's treatment or condition label stands for: therapeutic diphenylcyclopropenone sensitization with weekly scalp DPC. Blood at each patch-test visit was drawn before the patch test was applied. Eligible patients were aged 18 to 70, diagnosed with alopecia, deemed suitable for DPC therapy, and excluded if pregnant. Total RNA was extracted from unfractionated whole blood collected in Tempus Blood RNA tubes. Trimming removed 4 bases from V and 8 bases from J, leaving 9 bases between the germline ends. From a lookup of the germline V gene (reference sequence), CDR1 and CDR2 are LGHDT and YNNKEL. The CDR3 runs 12 residues from the cysteine to the phenylalanine. The DNA shown is the 36-base CDR3, in frame from base 1.

This specimen was whole blood, taken in connection with sensitization to the hapten diphenylcyclopropenone (DPC). The TCR originated in a woman aged 45-65 years with alopecia areata. Some clones in this sample may be carry-over from other donors' samples. The chain employs TRBV3-1 and TRBJ2-1, with the D call perhaps TRBD1 or TRBD2, as 5 bases match in each case. The encoded CDR3 is CASSPGTDEQFF. The sequenced DNA is TGTGCCAGCAGCCCCGGGACGGATGAGCAGTTCTTC.